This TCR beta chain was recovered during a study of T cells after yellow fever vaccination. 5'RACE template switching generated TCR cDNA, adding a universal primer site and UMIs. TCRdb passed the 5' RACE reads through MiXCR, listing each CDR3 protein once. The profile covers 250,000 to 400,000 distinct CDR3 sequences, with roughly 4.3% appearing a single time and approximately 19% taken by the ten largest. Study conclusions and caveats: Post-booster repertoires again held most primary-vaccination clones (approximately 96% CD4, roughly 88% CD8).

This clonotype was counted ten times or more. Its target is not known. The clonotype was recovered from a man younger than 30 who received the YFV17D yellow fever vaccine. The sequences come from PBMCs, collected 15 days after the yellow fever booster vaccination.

Written as DNA, the CDR3 is TGCAGTGCTAGAGATTACAGGAGTTATGGCTACACCTTC. Protein sequence: CSARDYRSYGYTF. This chain connects TRBV20-1 to TRBJ1-2; D possibly corresponds to TRBD1 (5 bases). Trimming pared 0 bases from V and 5 bases from J, leaving 10 bases between. Germline assignment: CDR1 DFQATT and CDR2 SNEGSKA (reference sequence). The CDR3 has 13 amino acids.